Listed here are 29 T cell receptor beta chains from one sample, sequenced in a study of identical twins. In TCRdb, the 5' RACE reads were re-called with MiXCR into one record per CDR3 protein. The table shows some 500,000 distinct CDR3 sequences, with 22% occurring only once. The sample was also reused in another study, on T cells expressing NK-cell markers.

Sequenced input: CD4+ T cells sorted from blood. These TCRs come from a woman under 30 in good health.

The chain couples TRBV10-3 to TRBJ2-3, with 13 bases fitting TRBD2. Germline V gene lookup returns CDR1 ENHRY and CDR2 SYGVKD. V shed 10 bases, J shed 0 bases, and the junction held 10 bases outside the gene matches. The CDR3 spans 17 residues. The CDR3 here is CATKTGTSGVSTDTQYF. CDR3 DNA: TGTGCCACTAAAACGGGGACTAGCGGGGTGAGCACAGATACGCAGTATTTT.

The rearrangement joins TRBV23-1 to TRBJ1-6; maybe TRBD1 (6 bases). TRBV23-1 is classed as an ORF, of uncertain function. The CDR3 totals 16 residues. V lost 0 bases, J lost 6 bases, and 12 bases lay in between. The CDR3 DNA reads as TGCGCCAGCAGTCAATCAACAGGGTGGTCTAATTCACCCCTCCACTTT. Translating it yields CASSQSTGWSNSPLHF.

This chain uses TRBV12-5 with TRBJ2-3; D gene ambiguous. CDR3 length: 13 residues. The ends were cut back, 5 bases at V and 5 bases at J, with 11 bases in the middle. Germline V gives CDR1 LGHNT, CDR2 FRNRAP. For the CDR3, the DNA is TGTGCTAGTGGTCCCTTAAATGGAGATACGCAGTATTTT. Protein: CASGPLNGDTQYF. Complete variable domain (other parts from reference TRBV12-5 and TRBJ2-3): DARVTQTPRHKVTEMGQEVTMRCQPILGHNTVFWYRQTMMQGLELLAYFRNRAPLDDSGMPKDRFSAEMPDATLATLKIQPSEPRDSAVYFCASGPLNGDTQYFGPGTRLTVL.

This sequence joins TRBV20-1 and TRBJ2-1; the D is unclear. Trimming cost V 2 bases and J 2 bases, with 16 bases left between them. The CDR3 spans 16 residues. Germline V gene lookup returns CDR1 DFQATT and CDR2 SNEGSKA (reference sequence). Written as DNA, the CDR3 is TGCAGTGCTAGATCCCCCTCCCAAACCCCCTACAATGAGCAGTTCTTC. Protein product: CSARSPSQTPYNEQFF.

Notes on this clonotype: Its ends do not fully match the called genes, so a read error is possible. The chain links TRBV12-3 or TRBV12-4 to TRBJ1-1; D call uncertain. The CDR3 runs 14 residues. The chain's CDR3 is CASSFTDMNTEAFF. CDR3 sequence (DNA): TGTGCCAGCAGTTTTACGGATATGAATACTGAAGCTTTCTTT.

This clonotype turned up a few times. The J gene is TRBJ1-1, the V gene TRBV7-6; D gene uncertain. Deletions cut 5 bases from V and 1 base from J, with 8 bases between. Germline V lookup: CDR1 SGHVS, CDR2 FNYEAQ. This CDR3 is built from 13 residues. The CDR3 DNA sequence: TGTGCCAGCAGCAAACACCCGAACACTGAAGCTTTCTTT. It translates to CASSKHPNTEAFF.

The CDR3 reads CASSPWGQEETQYF. The CDR3 DNA reads as TGTGCCAGCAGTCCCTGGGGCCAGGAAGAGACCCAGTACTTC. The genes are TRBV2 and TRBJ2-5; the D gene is possibly TRBD1 (5 bases). The CDR3 runs to 14 residues. The germline CDR1 and CDR2 sequences are SNHLY and FYNNEI. V gave up 5 bases and J gave up 3 bases, with 13 bases separating them.

The genes are TRBV24-1 and TRBJ2-5, with 12 bases matching TRBD2. Germline CDR1 reads KGHDR; CDR2 reads SFDVKD. V shed 7 bases, J shed 2 bases, and the junction held 7 bases outside the gene matches. This CDR3 contains 16 residues. The CDR3 region has the DNA TGTGCCACCAGCCCCGGGACTAGCGGGCTTCAAGAGACCCAGTACTTC. The encoded protein is CATSPGTSGLQETQYF.

This chain joins TRBV4-3 and TRBJ2-6, with D hard to call. Germline loops: CDR1 LGHNA, CDR2 YSLEER. The CDR3 runs to 17 residues. The ends were cut back, 0 bases at V and 0 bases at J, with 9 bases in the middle. The CDR3 protein is CASSQDIRSSGANVLTF. The CDR3 DNA follows: TGCGCCAGCAGCCAAGATATCAGGAGCTCTGGGGCCAACGTCCTGACTTTC.

Ten or more counts support this clonotype. The V and J genes are TRBV4-2 and TRBJ2-1, with D maybe TRBD1 (6 bases). This CDR3 contains 14 residues. Germline CDR1 and CDR2: LGHNA and YNFKEQ. V was shortened by 3 bases and J by 6 bases, with 12 bases between the two germline ends. CDR3 sequence reads: CASSHLGAGNEQFF. The CDR3 DNA follows: TGTGCCAGCAGCCATTTGGGGGCCGGCAATGAGCAGTTCTTC.

This clonotype was counted only a few times. The chain employs TRBV9 and TRBJ2-7; D tentatively fits TRBD1 or TRBD2 (6 bases each). V shed 2 bases and J shed 3 bases, with 12 bases lying between them. The germline CDR1 and CDR2 sequences are SGDLS and YYNGEE. This CDR3 has 14 residues. The CDR3 coding sequence is TGTGCCAGCAGCGTTGGGGGGCGTAACTACGAGCAGTACTTC. Translated, it gives CASSVGGRNYEQYF.

Only a few counts were recorded for this clonotype. The genes are TRBV18 and TRBJ1-1; D not resolved. Per the germline V gene, CDR1 is KGHSH and CDR2 is LQKENI. The CDR3 consists of 13 residues. Deletions cut 5 bases from V and 3 bases from J, with 10 bases between. The CDR3 protein is CASSGRPDTEAFF. The CDR3 bases are TGTGCCAGCTCAGGGCGGCCAGACACTGAAGCTTTCTTT. Together with reference TRBV18 and TRBJ1-1, the CDR3 gives the full variable domain: NAGVMQNPRHLVRRRGQEARLRCSPMKGHSHVYWYRQLPEEGLKFMVYLQKENIIDESGMPKERFSAEFPKEGPSILRIQQVVRGDSAAYFCASSGRPDTEAFFGQGTRLTVV.

V and J are TRBV4-2 and TRBJ1-1, with D possibly TRBD1 on 5 matching bases. The ends were cut back, 8 bases at V and 1 base at J, with 17 bases in the middle. Germline lookup yields CDR1 LGHNA and CDR2 YNFKEQ. This CDR3 is built from 15 residues. The CDR3 region is CASQGSGVGNTEAFF. The CDR3 nucleotides are TGTGCCAGCCAGGGATCGGGGGTTGGGAACACTGAAGCTTTCTTT.

This clonotype was seen more than once but under ten times. The J gene is TRBJ1-3, the V gene TRBV20-1; possibly TRBD1 for D (6 bases). Germline V CDR1 and CDR2: DFQATT, SNEGSKA (reference sequence). V was clipped by 3 bases and J by 4 bases, with 13 bases between them. This CDR3 has 14 amino acids. CDR3 DNA: TGCAGTGCTAGTAGGGCAGGGGCGGGAAACACCATATATTTT. Its protein product is CSASRAGAGNTIYF.

This clonotype was detected only a few times. The genes are TRBV9 and TRBJ2-1, with TRBD2 matching 9 bases. V was clipped by 0 bases and J by 5 bases; unmatched bases: 6. CDR1 is SGDLS, CDR2 YYNGEE, per germline. The CDR3 runs 16 residues. As DNA, the CDR3 is TGTGCCAGCAGCGTAGGGGGACTAGCTGCCGACAATGAGCAGTTCTTC. This gives the protein CASSVGGLAADNEQFF.

This clonotype was seen a handful of times. The chain links TRBV7-9 to TRBJ1-6; D uncertain. CDR1 SEHNR and CDR2 FQNEAQ come from the germline V gene (reference sequence). Trimming left V 1 base short and J 9 bases short, with 4 bases between. This CDR3 comprises 12 residues. For the CDR3, the DNA is TGTGCCAGCAGCTTAGAGAGTTCACCCCTCCACTTT. It encodes CASSLESSPLHF.

This clonotype showed up many times. The chain couples TRBV12-3 or TRBV12-4 to TRBJ2-1, with D tentatively TRBD2 (5 bases). The CDR3 runs 14 residues. The V and J ends lost 4 bases and 5 bases respectively, with 12 bases between them. This CDR3 is CASSSAGKNNEQFF. CDR3 DNA: TGTGCCAGCAGTTCGGCCGGGAAAAACAATGAGCAGTTCTTC.

This clonotype was counted between two and nine times. The V call is TRBV9, the J call TRBJ2-1, with 9 bases lining up with TRBD2. The V gene's germline CDR1 is SGDLS and CDR2 YYNGEE. J gave up 5 bases and V 0 bases, and 3 bases lay outside the gene matches. This CDR3 has 15 amino acids. CDR3 sequence (DNA): TGTGCCAGCAGCGTAGGAGTAGCGGGAGACAATGAGCAGTTCTTC. This encodes CASSVGVAGDNEQFF.

V usage is TRBV2 and J usage is TRBJ2-2; no definite D call. The length of the CDR3 is 11 residues. Trimming removed 4 bases at V and 7 bases at J, with 4 bases between. Germline V gene data show CDR1 as SNHLY and CDR2 as FYNNEI. CDR3 sequence reads: CASSVLGELFF. The CDR3 DNA reads TGTGCCAGCAGTGTACTCGGGGAGCTGTTTTTT.

The chain joins TRBV5-1 to TRBJ2-7, with D perhaps TRBD2 (6 bases). The CDR3 is 15 residues long. CDR1 and CDR2 (germline): SGHRS, YFSETQ. V lost 4 bases to trimming and J lost 3 bases, with 17 bases between them. For the CDR3, the DNA is TGCGCCAGCAGCGCCCCGGGAGCAGGACTCTACGAGCAGTACTTC. It encodes CASSAPGAGLYEQYF.

The CDR3 DNA follows: TGCGCCAGCAGCTTTTTGTCGCTGGCTACTACAAAGGACACAGATACGCAGTATTTT. Its translation: CASSFLSLATTKDTDTQYF. The chain combines TRBV5-1 with TRBJ2-3; no definite D call. The V gene's germline CDR1 is SGHRS and CDR2 YFSETQ. The V and J ends lost 2 bases and 2 bases respectively, with 24 bases between them. The CDR3 runs to 19 residues.

This clonotype was counted a few times. This chain joins TRBV20-1 and TRBJ2-5; D might be TRBD1 (6 bases). V dropped 1 base and J dropped 5 bases, with 11 bases sitting between them. Germline V gene sequence: CDR1 DFQATT, CDR2 SNEGSKA (reference sequence). This CDR3 has 13 residues. The CDR3: CSARGPGDETQYF. The CDR3 bases are TGCAGTGCTAGAGGACCAGGGGATGAGACCCAGTACTTC.

This rearrangement joins TRBV20-1 to TRBJ2-7, with D perhaps matching TRBD2 (5 bases). Germline CDR1 DFQATT, CDR2 SNEGSKA (reference sequence). Between the trimmed V and J ends, which lost 6 bases and 0 bases, there was a span of 15 bases. This CDR3 spans 14 amino acids. The CDR3 is CSANKGAISYEQYF. The CDR3, as DNA: TGCAGTGCCAATAAGGGAGCGATCTCCTACGAGCAGTACTTC.

The chain joins TRBV12-3 or TRBV12-4 to TRBJ2-3; no clear D. The CDR3 runs to 16 residues. The V and J ends lost 6 bases and 0 bases respectively, with 16 bases between them. The chain's CDR3 is CASRPTRAISTDTQYF. The CDR3 DNA reads as TGTGCCAGCAGACCAACACGGGCGATTAGCACAGATACGCAGTATTTT.

The chain carries TRBV20-1 and TRBJ2-3, with TRBD2 identical over 12 bases. The germline gives CDR1 DFQATT, CDR2 SNEGSKA (reference sequence). The V gene end was trimmed by 5 bases and the J gene end by 4 bases; junction bases not matched to a gene: 7. This CDR3 has 15 amino acids. This chain's CDR3 is CSARRTSGEADTQYF. The CDR3 DNA reads as TGCAGTGCTCGCCGGACTAGCGGGGAGGCAGATACGCAGTATTTT.

V and J are TRBV20-1 and TRBJ2-5, with D unresolved. Trimming took 6 bases from V and 2 from J, leaving 10 bases between them. CDR1 and CDR2 from the germline V gene are DFQATT and SNEGSKA (reference sequence). The CDR3 length is 12 residues. The CDR3 coding sequence is TGCAGTGCACTGGGGTCACAAGAGACCCAGTACTTC. This gives the protein CSALGSQETQYF.

This clonotype was recorded a few times. The chain has TRBV5-1 and TRBJ2-1; the match to TRBD2 covers 8 bases. The CDR3 runs 14 residues. V shed 5 bases, J shed 3 bases, and the junction held 4 bases outside the gene matches. The germline gives CDR1 SGHRS, CDR2 YFSETQ. The CDR3 DNA is TGCGCCAGCAGGTTAGCGGGGTTCTACAATGAGCAGTTCTTC. Translating gives CASRLAGFYNEQFF.

This clonotype was seen only a few times. The V call is TRBV20-1, the J call TRBJ2-1, with 8 bases that match TRBD2. Germline CDR1 is DFQATT and CDR2 is SNEGSKA (reference sequence). This CDR3 spans 15 amino acids. V trimming: 1 base; J trimming: 4 bases; junction bases outside the gene matches: 6. The CDR3: CSARAFGTRYNEQFF. The CDR3 DNA reads TGCAGTGCTAGAGCGTTTGGGACTAGATACAATGAGCAGTTCTTC.

The sample holds a few counts of this clonotype. The rearrangement joins TRBV20-1 to TRBJ1-1; D call uncertain. V gave up 0 bases and J gave up 1 base, with 12 bases separating them. Germline CDR1 and CDR2: DFQATT and SNEGSKA (reference sequence). The CDR3 is made up of 15 amino acids. The CDR3 DNA reads as TGCAGTGCTAGAGATATAAAGACTGGGAACACTGAAGCTTTCTTT. This sequence encodes CSARDIKTGNTEAFF.